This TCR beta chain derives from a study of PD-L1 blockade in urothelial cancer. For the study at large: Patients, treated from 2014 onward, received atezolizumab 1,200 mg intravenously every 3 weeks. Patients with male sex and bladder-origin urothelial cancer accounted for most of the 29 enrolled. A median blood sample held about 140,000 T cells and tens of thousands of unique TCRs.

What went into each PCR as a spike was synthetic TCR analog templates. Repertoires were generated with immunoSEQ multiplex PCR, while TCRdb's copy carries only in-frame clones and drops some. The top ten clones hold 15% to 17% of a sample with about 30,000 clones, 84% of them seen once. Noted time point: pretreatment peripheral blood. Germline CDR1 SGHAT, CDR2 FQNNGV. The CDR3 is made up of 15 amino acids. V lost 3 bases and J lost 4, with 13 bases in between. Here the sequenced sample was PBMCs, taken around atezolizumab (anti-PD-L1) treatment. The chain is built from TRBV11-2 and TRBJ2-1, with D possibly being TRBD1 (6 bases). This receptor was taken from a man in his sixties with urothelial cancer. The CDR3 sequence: CASSLNPGAYNEQFF. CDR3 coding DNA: TGTGCCAGCAGCTTGAACCCAGGGGCATACAATGAGCAGTTCTTC.